The sequence of this T cell receptor beta chain was determined in a study of Ad26.COV2.S vaccination and SARS-CoV-2 variants. About the research overall: Among those in the COV1001 Ad26.COV2.S trial arm was the donor.

Repertoires were generated with immunoSEQ multiplex PCR, while TCRdb's copy carries only in-frame clones and drops some. This table has 400,000 to 450,000 clones, 90% appearing once. This sample's treatment: around 19 received Ad26.COV2.S at low or high dose, single or two shots; 5 received placebo; per-sample allocation not given. Day 63 after the first injection of vaccine or placebo was the sampling time. Donor was an adult aged 18-55 years in Boston. Its platform was an Ad26 vector, and its expressed antigen was Wuhan-strain SARS-CoV-2 spike. The material was peripheral blood, obtained in a trial of Ad26.COV2.S vaccine versus placebo. The clonotype originates from a person between 18 and 60 years old who received the Ad26.COV2.S COVID-19 vaccine or a placebo.

CDR3 loop: CASRGDSDTQYF. The CDR3 DNA reads as TGTGCCAGCAGGGGCGATTCAGATACGCAGTATTTT. V usage is TRBV28 and J usage is TRBJ2-3; no clear D. V lost 6 bases and J 4 bases, leaving 8 bases between the germline ends. Germline V lookup: CDR1 MDHEN, CDR2 SYDVKM. CDR3 size: 12 residues. The entire variable domain, with the rest obtained from reference TRBV28 and TRBJ2-3, is as follows: DVKVTQSSRYLVKRTGEKVFLECVQDMDHENMFWYRQDPGLGLRLIYFSYDVKMKEKGDIPEGYSVSREKKERFSLILESASTNQTSMYLCASRGDSDTQYFGPGTRLTVL.